Listed below are T cell receptor beta chains from one sample, sequenced in a study of blood T cells in healthy people across ages. TCRdb re-derived calls from the 5' RACE reads in MiXCR, one entry per CDR3 protein. This sample yields about 730,000 distinct CDR3 sequences, of which about 40% are seen a single time; 20% to 25% belongs to the top ten. What was sequenced was blood. The receptor source for this set is an older woman in good health. CDR3s include the opening cysteine and the closing phenylalanine or tryptophan. Each record gives: V gene, J gene, D gene, clone size, CDR3 protein, CDR3 DNA. A D gene is named only where the DNA matches it firmly. The size field is filled for only some rows; it gives once, few, many or a size class.

TRBV4-3	TRBJ1-2	.	.	CASSQAPSGMAFGGYTF	TGCGCCAGCAGCCAAGCTCCGTCTGGAATGGCTTTCGGGGGCTACACCTTC
TRBV28	TRBJ1-2	TRBD1	.	CASSSGQGWNYGYTF	TGTGCCAGCAGTTCAGGACAGGGTTGGAACTATGGCTACACCTTC
TRBV9	TRBJ2-7	TRBD2	few	CASSPTGSGGPYEQYF	TGTGCCAGCAGCCCCACTGGTAGCGGGGGGCCATACGAGCAGTACTTC
TRBV5-1	TRBJ2-7	TRBD2	few	CASKDSGNYEQYF	TGCGCCAGCAAGGATAGCGGGAACTACGAGCAGTACTTC
TRBV5-1	TRBJ1-1	.	.	CASGPGQGIEAFF	TGCGCCAGTGGACCGGGACAAGGTATTGAAGCTTTCTTT
TRBV4-3	TRBJ2-4	TRBD2	.	CASSRDPSGSPKNIQYF	TGCGCCAGCAGCCGCGACCCTAGCGGGAGTCCAAAAAACATTCAGTACTTC
TRBV18	TRBJ1-2	TRBD1	many	CASSPPTGVGYTF	TGTGCCAGCTCACCACCCACAGGGGTTGGCTACACCTTC
TRBV29-1	TRBJ2-7	.	.	CSVQGSGDYEQYF	TGCAGCGTTCAAGGTAGCGGAGACTACGAGCAGTACTTC
TRBV7-2	TRBJ2-3	.	.	CASSDRRSLGTDTQYF	TGTGCCAGCAGCGACCGGAGGAGTTTGGGCACAGATACGCAGTATTTT
TRBV29-1	TRBJ1-1	TRBD1	few	CSVHRGTGTEAFF	TGCAGCGTCCACAGGGGAACGGGTACTGAAGCTTTCTTT
TRBV7-2	TRBJ2-7	TRBD2	.	CANSLVAGEGRDEQYF	TGTGCCAACAGCTTAGTAGCGGGAGAGGGTCGGGATGAGCAGTACTTC
TRBV6-1	TRBJ2-7	.	few	CASSRNVGLYEQYF	TGTGCCAGCAGTAGGAATGTGGGACTCTACGAGCAGTACTTC
TRBV6-6	TRBJ2-2	TRBD1	once	CASSPGTGGPGELFF	TGTGCCAGCAGTCCCGGGACAGGGGGGCCCGGGGAGCTGTTTTTT
TRBV5-1	TRBJ2-5	.	many	CASSLDEETQYF	TGCGCCAGCAGCTTGGACGAAGAGACCCAGTACTTC
TRBV5-1	TRBJ2-7	.	.	CASSLARLPHEQYF	TGCGCCAGCAGCTTGGCACGGCTTCCCCACGAGCAGTACTTC
TRBV20-1	TRBJ2-3	.	once	CSATVGVHSTDTQYF	TGCAGTGCTACCGTGGGTGTGCATAGCACAGATACGCAGTATTTT
TRBV5-1	TRBJ2-3	.	few	CASSPIGGDTQYF	TGCGCCAGCAGCCCCATCGGGGGAGATACGCAGTATTTT
TRBV20-1	TRBJ2-4	TRBD1	few	CSANRDSLAKNIQYF	TGCAGTGCTAATCGGGACAGTCTAGCCAAAAACATTCAGTACTTC
TRBV7-2	TRBJ2-7	.	few	CASSLGGRGIGEQYF	TGTGCCAGCAGCTTAGGAGGACGGGGGATCGGCGAGCAGTACTTC
TRBV6-2/TRBV6-3	TRBJ1-5	.	.	CASRDSSNQPRHF	TGTGCCAGCAGGGACTCTAGCAATCAGCCCCGGCATTTT
TRBV27	TRBJ1-6	TRBD1	.	CASSTRRTGGSSPLHF	TGTGCCAGCAGTACCCGTAGGACAGGGGGGAGTTCACCCCTCCACTTT
TRBV28	TRBJ2-5	.	.	CASNPRLPGETQYF	TGTGCCAGCAACCCGCGACTTCCTGGGGAGACCCAGTACTTC
TRBV7-2	TRBJ1-5	TRBD1	.	CASSLTGTGAQPQHF	TGTGCCAGCAGCTTAACCGGGACAGGGGCGCAGCCCCAGCATTTT
TRBV28	TRBJ1-1	.	few	CASSSVDTEAFF	TGTGCCAGCAGTTCCGTGGACACGGAAGCTTTCTTT
TRBV29-1	TRBJ2-3	.	.	CSVDEGGTDTQYF	TGCAGCGTTGACGAGGGGGGCACAGATACGCAGTATTTT
TRBV7-2	TRBJ2-1	TRBD1	many	CASSHPGGEQFF	TGTGCCAGCAGCCACCCAGGGGGTGAGCAGTTCTTC
TRBV24-1	TRBJ2-7	.	.	CATSGQSYEQYF	TGTGCCACCAGTGGTCAGTCCTACGAGCAGTACTTC
TRBV14	TRBJ2-5	.	.	CASSQRVDASETQYF	TGTGCCAGCAGCCAGAGGGTGGACGCGTCGGAGACCCAGTACTTC
TRBV5-5	TRBJ2-6	.	once	CASSSSGVGAGANVLTF	TGTGCCAGCAGCTCCTCGGGGGTCGGGGCTGGGGCCAACGTCCTGACTTTC
TRBV29-1	TRBJ2-1	TRBD2	.	CSVKRLAGSSEQFF	TGCAGCGTCAAAAGACTAGCGGGATCTAGTGAGCAGTTCTTC
TRBV18	TRBJ1-1	.	.	CASSAEISNTEAFF	TGTGCCAGCTCAGCCGAAATAAGCAACACTGAAGCTTTCTTT
TRBV20-1	TRBJ2-3	TRBD2	few	CSVPGGAGGGDTQYF	TGCAGTGTCCCCGGAGGAGCGGGAGGAGGAGATACGCAGTATTTT
TRBV11-2	TRBJ2-5	.	.	CASSVSWAETQYF	TGTGCCAGCAGCGTTAGTTGGGCAGAGACCCAGTACTTC
TRBV9	TRBJ2-7	.	few	CASSVGQNIVYEQYF	TGTGCCAGCAGCGTAGGCCAAAATATCGTCTACGAGCAGTACTTC
TRBV15	TRBJ1-2	.	few	CATSRGRGAQGYTF	TGTGCCACCAGCAGAGGGAGGGGGGCTCAGGGCTACACCTTC
TRBV5-1	TRBJ2-3	TRBD1	few	CASSNRGLVTDTQYF	TGCGCCAGCAGCAACAGGGGGCTTGTCACAGATACGCAGTATTTT
TRBV12-3/TRBV12-4	TRBJ1-1	.	few	CASSLAPPGVGTEAFF	TGTGCCAGCAGTCTTGCACCCCCGGGGGTGGGCACTGAAGCTTTCTTT
TRBV11-2	TRBJ2-5	TRBD1	few	CASSFRQGNIVETQYF	TGTGCCAGCAGCTTTAGACAGGGGAATATCGTAGAGACCCAGTACTTC
TRBV10-2	TRBJ2-7	TRBD2	once	CATLQGLAGEQYF	TGCGCCACCCTTCAAGGACTAGCCGGCGAGCAGTACTTC
TRBV5-1	TRBJ1-1	.	.	CASGVGGLNTEAFF	TGCGCCAGCGGGGTAGGCGGACTGAACACTGAAGCTTTCTTT
TRBV12-3/TRBV12-4	TRBJ2-3	.	.	CASSLRQPTDTQYF	TGTGCCAGCAGTTTACGACAACCTACAGATACGCAGTATTTT
TRBV28	TRBJ1-1	.	.	CVSTSGGTMNTEAFF	TGTGTCAGCACCTCCGGGGGGACCATGAACACTGAAGCTTTCTTT
TRBV3-1	TRBJ2-1	.	few	CASSQDQGSSYNEQFF	TGTGCCAGCAGCCAAGATCAGGGGAGCTCCTACAATGAGCAGTTCTTC
TRBV12-3/TRBV12-4	TRBJ2-7	TRBD2	.	CASSSRRGNYEQYF	TGTGCCAGCAGCAGTCGGCGGGGGAACTACGAGCAGTACTTC
TRBV6-1	TRBJ2-5	.	.	CASSEARHRKSQETQYF	TGTGCCAGCAGTGAAGCGCGACATCGCAAAAGTCAAGAGACCCAGTACTTC
TRBV5-1	TRBJ2-5	TRBD1	.	CASSSNRGQETQYF	TGCGCCAGCAGCTCGAACAGGGGGCAGGAGACCCAGTACTTC
TRBV6-5	TRBJ2-7	.	.	CASSRLGYTDTQYF	TGTGCCAGCAGCCGACTAGGATACACAGATACGCAGTACTTC
TRBV20-1	TRBJ2-7	.	.	CSALPGEQYF	TGCAGTGCCCTGCCGGGCGAGCAGTACTTC
TRBV20-1	TRBJ1-1	.	.	CSATDRNTEAFF	TGCAGTGCTACCGACAGGAACACTGAAGCTTTCTTT
TRBV10-3	TRBJ2-5	.	.	CAQGDSLSEQYF	TGTGCCCAAGGGGATAGTTTAAGTGAGCAGTACTTC
TRBV3-1	TRBJ1-2	TRBD1	few	CASSQVPGQGKTGYTF	TGTGCCAGCAGCCAAGTCCCGGGACAGGGGAAAACGGGCTACACCTTC
TRBV6-2/TRBV6-3	TRBJ1-2	TRBD1	.	CVSSHSPGQQYGYTF	TGTGTCAGCAGTCACTCCCCGGGACAGCAATATGGCTACACCTTC
TRBV9	TRBJ2-1	.	.	CASSVGHGEIAQFF	TGTGCCAGCAGCGTAGGACACGGAGAAATAGCACAGTTCTTC